This T cell receptor beta chain is drawn from a study of blood T cell repertoires in COVID-19. Study overall: Specimens from acute and convalescent COVID-19 originated in the United States, Italy and Spain. Sample material is recorded as cDNA or gDNA derived from T cells, B-cell-depleted T cells, or PBMCs.

This CDR3 has 16 residues. Germline CDR1 is SGDLS and CDR2 is YYNGEE. The V and J ends lost 4 bases and 1 base, in that order; junction bases with no gene match: 4. This clone was recorded once. The method was immunoSEQ multiplex PCR; TCRdb's version includes in-frame clones alone and lacks a portion of them. Of some 310,000 clones in the sample, 80% to 90% were seen once. The J gene is TRBJ2-3, the V gene TRBV9, with 12 bases matching TRBD2. This sequence originates from a man aged 45 to 65 with active or convalescent COVID-19. Sequenced sample: peripheral blood. CDR3 nucleotides: TGTGCCAGCAGCAAACGACTAGCGGGGGGCACAGATACGCAGTATTTT. It specifies CASSKRLAGGTDTQYF.